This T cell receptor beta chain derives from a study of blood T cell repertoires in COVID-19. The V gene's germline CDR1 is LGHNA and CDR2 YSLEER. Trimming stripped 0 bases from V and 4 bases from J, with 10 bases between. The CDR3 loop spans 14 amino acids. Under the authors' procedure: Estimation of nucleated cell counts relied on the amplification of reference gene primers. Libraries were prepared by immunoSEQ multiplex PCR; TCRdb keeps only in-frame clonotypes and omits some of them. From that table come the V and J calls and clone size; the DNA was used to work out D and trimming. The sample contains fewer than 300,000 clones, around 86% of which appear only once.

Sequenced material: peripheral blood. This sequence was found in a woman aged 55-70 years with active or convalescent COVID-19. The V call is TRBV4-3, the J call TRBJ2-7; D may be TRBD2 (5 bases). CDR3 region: CASSQDLGAYEQYF. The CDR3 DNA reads TGCGCCAGCAGCCAAGATTTGGGAGCTTACGAGCAGTACTTC.